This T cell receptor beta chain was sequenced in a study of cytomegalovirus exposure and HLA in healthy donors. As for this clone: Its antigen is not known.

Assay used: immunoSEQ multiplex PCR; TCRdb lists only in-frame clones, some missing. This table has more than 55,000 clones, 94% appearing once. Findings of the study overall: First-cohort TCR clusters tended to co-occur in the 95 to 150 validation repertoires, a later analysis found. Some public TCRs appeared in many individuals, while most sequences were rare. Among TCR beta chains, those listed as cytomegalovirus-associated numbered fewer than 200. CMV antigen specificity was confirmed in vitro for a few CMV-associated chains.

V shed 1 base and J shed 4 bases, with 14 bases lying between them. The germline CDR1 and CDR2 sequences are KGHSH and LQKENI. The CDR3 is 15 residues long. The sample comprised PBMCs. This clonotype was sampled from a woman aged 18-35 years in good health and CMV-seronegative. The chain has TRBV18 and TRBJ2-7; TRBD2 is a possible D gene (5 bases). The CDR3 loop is CASSPRGEGTYEQYF. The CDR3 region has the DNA TGTGCCAGCTCACCACGGGGTGAGGGTACATACGAGCAGTACTTC.